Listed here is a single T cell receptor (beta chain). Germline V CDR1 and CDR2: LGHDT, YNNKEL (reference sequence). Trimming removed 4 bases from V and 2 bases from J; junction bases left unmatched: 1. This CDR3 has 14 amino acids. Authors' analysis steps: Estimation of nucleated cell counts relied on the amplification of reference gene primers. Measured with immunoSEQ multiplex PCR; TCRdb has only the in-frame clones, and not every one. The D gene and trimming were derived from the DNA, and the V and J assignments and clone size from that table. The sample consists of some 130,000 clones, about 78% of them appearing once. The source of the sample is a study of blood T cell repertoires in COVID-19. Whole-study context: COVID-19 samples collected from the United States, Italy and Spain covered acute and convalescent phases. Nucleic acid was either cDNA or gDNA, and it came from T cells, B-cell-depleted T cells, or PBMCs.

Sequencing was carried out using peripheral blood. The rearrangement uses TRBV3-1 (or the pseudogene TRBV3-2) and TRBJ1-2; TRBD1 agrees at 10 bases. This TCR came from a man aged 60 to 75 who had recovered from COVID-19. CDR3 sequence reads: CASSPGQGNYGYTF. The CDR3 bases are TGTGCCAGCAGCCCGGGACAGGGGAACTATGGCTACACCTTC.